A single sample gave rise to the 18 T cell receptor beta chains below, sequenced in a study of control samples from healthy donors and cancer patients. The table came from immunoSEQ multiplex PCR; TCRdb's copy has only in-frame clones and leaves some out. The data contain approximately 110,000 clones, about 80% of them seen just once; the ten biggest clones take up roughly an eighth. The sequencing sample was made of blood. The source of these receptors is a woman in her 50s in good health.

The chain employs TRBV5-1 and TRBJ2-5; 8 bases are shared with TRBD2. This CDR3 spans 15 amino acids. The junction had 5 bases not matched to a gene; V was cut back by 4 bases and J by 0 bases. Germline CDR1 SGHRS, CDR2 YFSETQ. CDR3 residues: CASSTSGAHQETQYF. The CDR3 region has the DNA TGCGCCAGCAGCACTAGCGGAGCGCACCAAGAGACCCAGTACTTC.

The J gene is TRBJ2-7, the V gene TRBV5-6, with D tentatively TRBD2 (6 bases). The V gene's germline CDR1 is SGHDT and CDR2 YYEEEE. V gave up 4 bases and J gave up 2 bases, with 16 bases separating them. This CDR3 region has 15 residues. CDR3 region: CASSAMTRSPYEQYF. CDR3 bases: TGTGCCAGCAGCGCTATGACTAGATCCCCCTACGAGCAGTACTTC. Combining the CDR3 with reference TRBV5-6 and TRBJ2-7 gives the whole variable domain DAGVTQSPTHLIKTRGQQVTLRCSPKSGHDTVSWYQQALGQGPQFIFQYYEEEERQRGNFPDRFSGHQFPNYSSELNVNALLLGDSALYLCASSAMTRSPYEQYFGPGTRLTVT.

In this sample, this clone turned up once. The gene calls are TRBV19 and TRBJ2-1; D may correspond to TRBD1 or TRBD2 (5 bases each). Between the trimmed V and J ends, which lost 10 bases and 3 bases, there was a span of 10 bases. The CDR3 spans 12 residues. Germline V gives CDR1 LNHDA, CDR2 SQIVND (reference sequence). CDR3 residues: CATGTDYNEQFF. As DNA, the CDR3 is TGTGCCACCGGGACCGACTACAATGAGCAGTTCTTC.

The table lists this clone with a count of one. The genes are TRBV7-2 and TRBJ2-3, with 14 bases lining up with TRBD2. V trimming: 4 bases; J trimming: 8 bases; junction bases outside the gene matches: 8. This CDR3 contains 16 residues. Germline V CDR1 and CDR2: SGHTA, FQGNSA. CDR3 bases: TGTGCCAGCAGCTCGCCGGGACTAGCGGGAGTCGTTACGCAGTATTTT. It translates to CASSSPGLAGVVTQYF.

Turning to this clone: Other DNA sequences in the sample encode the same CDR3. The V and J genes are TRBV12-3 or TRBV12-4 and TRBJ1-2; tentatively, D is TRBD1 (5 bases). V was clipped by 3 bases and J by 3 bases, with 8 bases between them. CDR3 length equals 13 residues. The CDR3 loop reads CASSFGGDYGYTF. CDR3 nucleotides: TGTGCCAGCAGTTTTGGGGGTGACTATGGCTACACCTTC.

The V gene is TRBV4-3, the J gene TRBJ1-2, with D unclear. Germline V gene sequence: CDR1 LGHNA, CDR2 YSLEER. V was trimmed by 1 base and J by 3 bases, leaving 12 bases between them. The CDR3 length is 15 residues. Here the CDR3 DNA reads TGCGCCAGCAGCCAAGCGCAGGATCTTTACTATGGCTACACCTTC. Its translation: CASSQAQDLYYGYTF.

The rearrangement joins TRBV6-5 to TRBJ2-7, with D perhaps TRBD1 or TRBD2 (6 bases each). The ends were cut back, 8 bases at V and 7 bases at J, with 21 bases in the middle. This CDR3 spans 14 amino acids. Germline V gene sequence: CDR1 MNHEY, CDR2 SVGAGI. CDR3 DNA: TGTGCCAGCTCCCCTACTAGCACGAGGGGGGAGCAGTACTTC. This encodes CASSPTSTRGEQYF.

This clone was recorded a few times. This chain uses TRBV11-3 with TRBJ2-3; 9 positions agree with TRBD2. Germline values: CDR1 SGHNT, CDR2 YENEEA. The V segment lost 5 bases and the J segment 3 bases; nucleotides outside the gene matches: 9. The CDR3 consists of 16 residues. The CDR3 DNA is TGTGCCAGCAGCCTTAGCGGGAGTACGATAACAGATACGCAGTATTTT. Translation: CASSLSGSTITDTQYF. Complete variable domain (other parts from reference TRBV11-3 and TRBJ2-3): EAGVVQSPRYKIIEKKQPVAFWCNPISGHNTLYWYLQNLGQGPELLIRYENEEAVDDSQLPKDRFSAERLKGVDSTLKIQPAELGDSAVYLCASSLSGSTITDTQYFGPGTRLTVL.

The chain joins TRBV5-4 to TRBJ2-2; TRBD1 matches 9 bases. Germline trimming cut 4 bases from V and 0 bases from J; bases unmatched to any gene: 7. Germline loops: CDR1 SGHNT, CDR2 YYREEE (reference sequence). The CDR3 has 17 residues. CDR3 protein: CASSPGGQGSNTGELFF. The CDR3 DNA reads as TGTGCCAGCAGCCCGGGGGGACAGGGATCGAACACCGGGGAGCTGTTTTTT.

This rearrangement joins TRBV19 to TRBJ1-1, with D unclear. V lost 6 bases, J lost 1 base, and 9 bases lay in between. Germline loops: CDR1 LNHDA, CDR2 SQIVND (reference sequence). The CDR3 length is 13 residues. The CDR3 loop is CASSWLQNTEAFF. The CDR3 DNA is TGTGCCAGTAGCTGGCTCCAGAACACTGAAGCTTTCTTT. Combining the CDR3 with reference TRBV19 and TRBJ1-1 gives the whole variable domain DGGITQSPKYLFRKEGQNVTLSCEQNLNHDAMYWYRQDPGQGLRLIYYSQIVNDFQKGDIAEGYSVSREKKESFPLTVTSAQKNPTAFYLCASSWLQNTEAFFGQGTRLTVV.

The rearrangement links TRBV5-6 to TRBJ1-5; TRBD1 is a possible D gene (6 bases). The CDR3 length is 17 residues. Germline assignment: CDR1 SGHDT and CDR2 YYEEEE. Trimming pared 4 bases from V and 4 bases from J, leaving 21 bases between. In DNA form, the CDR3 reads TGTGCCAGCAGCCGCGTAAGCTTGGGGGGCGATAATCAGCCCCAGCATTTT. Protein: CASSRVSLGGDNQPQHF.

This CDR3 is CATTPGTANTGELFF. The CDR3, as DNA: TGTGCCACCACCCCCGGGACAGCGAACACCGGGGAGCTGTTTTTT. V gene TRBV24-1 combines with J gene TRBJ2-2, with TRBD1 identical over 7 bases. This CDR3 has 15 amino acids. V trimming: 8 bases; J trimming: 0 bases; junction bases outside the gene matches: 5. CDR1 KGHDR and CDR2 SFDVKD come from the germline V gene.

The chain combines TRBV5-5 with TRBJ1-6; 9 nucleotides match TRBD1. This CDR3 comprises 18 residues. CDR1 SGHKS and CDR2 YYEKEE come from the germline V gene (reference sequence). The V and J ends lost 4 bases and 8 bases, in that order; junction bases with no gene match: 16. CDR3: CASSPFLRDRVKDSPLHF. In DNA, the CDR3 is TGTGCCAGCAGCCCCTTCTTGCGGGACAGGGTGAAGGATTCACCCCTCCACTTT.

The CDR3 region has the DNA TGTGCCAGCTCACCATGGCAGGTGAACACTGAAGCTTTCTTT. As protein: CASSPWQVNTEAFF. The V call is TRBV18, the J call TRBJ1-1; the D is unclear. V shed 2 bases and J shed 0 bases, with 7 bases lying between them. Germline-derived CDR1 and CDR2 are KGHSH and LQKENI. There are 14 residues in the CDR3.

The chain recombines TRBV19 with TRBJ1-2; TRBD1 agrees at 8 bases. V shed 5 bases and J 5 bases; nucleotides not matched to a gene: 7. CDR3 length equals 14 residues. Germline V gene data show CDR1 as LNHDA and CDR2 as SQIVND (reference sequence). CDR3 bases: TGTGCCAGTAGTCCGCCGACAGGGGAATATGGCTACACCTTC. This codes for CASSPPTGEYGYTF. The full variable domain, with the rest looked up from reference TRBV19 and TRBJ1-2, is DGGITQSPKYLFRKEGQNVTLSCEQNLNHDAMYWYRQDPGQGLRLIYYSQIVNDFQKGDIAEGYSVSREKKESFPLTVTSAQKNPTAFYLCASSPPTGEYGYTFGSGTRLTVV.

The V gene is TRBV30, the J gene TRBJ1-2; D is undetermined. Trimming took off 3 bases at V and 4 bases at J, with 12 bases between the two ends. CDR1 is GTSNPN, CDR2 SVGIG, per germline (reference sequence). The length of the CDR3 is 13 residues. DNA of the CDR3: TGTGCCTGGAGGGCACCGGGATTCTATGGCTACACCTTC. Translation: CAWRAPGFYGYTF.

This sequence joins TRBV19 and TRBJ2-7, with a tentative D call TRBD2 (6 bases). CDR3 length equals 13 residues. Germline CDR1 is LNHDA and CDR2 is SQIVND (reference sequence). V lost 5 bases and J 5 bases, leaving 13 bases between the germline ends. The CDR3 DNA reads TGTGCCAGTAGTCCCCCGGAGCGGGACGAGCAGTACTTC. Translation: CASSPPERDEQYF.

This chain links TRBV5-4 with TRBJ1-2; tentatively, D is TRBD1 (5 bases). Trimming removed 4 bases from V and 2 bases from J, with 9 bases in between. The CDR3 extends over 13 amino acids. Germline loops: CDR1 SGHNT, CDR2 YYREEE (reference sequence). CDR3 protein: CASSQGRNYGYTF. As DNA, the CDR3 is TGTGCCAGCAGCCAGGGACGGAACTATGGCTACACCTTC.